What follows describes a single T cell receptor (beta chain). Using approximately 190 ng DNA, approximately 30,000 T cell genomes, the sorted-subset replicate PCRs were run. The data were produced by immunoSEQ multiplex PCR, yet TCRdb's version contains in-frame clones alone and is incomplete. The data hold a few hundred thousand clones, with less than 85% observed a single time. The data are from a study of shared clonotypes between healthy human individuals. At the level of the study: Those who served as donors were a couple of women and a few men between the ages of 18 and 49.

There are 15 residues in the CDR3. The ends lost 8 bases at V and 5 bases at J; junction bases unmatched: 11. CDR1 LNHNV and CDR2 YYDKDF come from the germline V gene (reference sequence). This chain uses TRBV15 with TRBJ2-3; 9 nucleotides align to TRBD2. This receptor was taken from a man between 25 and 39 years old in good health. The sequenced material came from memory CD4+ T cells sorted from blood. Sample subset: CD45RA-negative fraction. CDR3 nucleotides: TGTGCCACCTTAGGAAGCGGGAGGCTGGGAGATACGCAGTATTTT. Translated, it gives CATLGSGRLGDTQYF.